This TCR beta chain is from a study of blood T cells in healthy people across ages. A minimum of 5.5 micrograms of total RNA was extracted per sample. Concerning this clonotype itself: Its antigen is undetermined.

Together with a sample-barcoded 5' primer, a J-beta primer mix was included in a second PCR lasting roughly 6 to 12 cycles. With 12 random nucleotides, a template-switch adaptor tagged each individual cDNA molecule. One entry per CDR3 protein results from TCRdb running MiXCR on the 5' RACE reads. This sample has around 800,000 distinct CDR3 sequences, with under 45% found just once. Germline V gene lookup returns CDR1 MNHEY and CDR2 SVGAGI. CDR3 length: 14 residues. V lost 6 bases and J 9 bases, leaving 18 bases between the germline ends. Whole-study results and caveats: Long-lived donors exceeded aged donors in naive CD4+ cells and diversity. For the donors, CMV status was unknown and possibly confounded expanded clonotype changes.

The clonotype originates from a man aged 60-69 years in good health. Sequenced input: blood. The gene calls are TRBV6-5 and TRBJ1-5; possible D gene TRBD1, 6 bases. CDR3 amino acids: CASSDRPQFTPQHF. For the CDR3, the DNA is TGTGCCAGCAGCGACAGGCCCCAGTTCACGCCCCAGCATTTT.